Listed below are T cell receptor beta chains from one sample, sequenced in a study of blood T cell repertoires in COVID-19. Profiled with immunoSEQ multiplex PCR; TCRdb holds only in-frame clones, not every one. The sample records under 55,000 clones, around 73% being singletons. The sequenced material came from PBMCs or T cells enriched from blood (not recorded which). These TCRs come from a woman aged 50 to 60 with acute COVID-19. CDR3s include the opening cysteine and the closing phenylalanine or tryptophan. The D gene is left open where the match is weak. Some rows mark clone size as missing; the rest say once, few, many or name a class of expanded clone.

clone size: NA
D gene: TRBD1
J gene: TRBJ2-1
CDR3 length: 16
V gene: TRBV18
CDR3 protein: CASSRQTGGTNNEQFF
CDR3 DNA: TGTGCCAGCTCACGACAAACAGGGGGCACTAACAATGAGCAGTTCTTC

clone size: once
D gene: NA
J gene: TRBJ1-5
CDR3 length: 16
V gene: TRBV4-1
CDR3 protein: CASSQEIRGGNQPQHF
CDR3 DNA: TGCGCCAGCAGCCAAGAGATCCGGGGAGGCAATCAGCCCCAGCATTTT

clone size: NA
D gene: TRBD1
J gene: TRBJ2-4
CDR3 length: 15
V gene: TRBV4-1
CDR3 protein: CASSQVTGSKNIQYF
CDR3 DNA: TGCGCCAGCAGCCAAGTGACAGGGTCGAAAAACATTCAGTACTTC

clone size: few
D gene: NA
J gene: TRBJ1-1
CDR3 length: 13
V gene: TRBV2
CDR3 protein: CASTPDTNTEAFF
CDR3 DNA: TGTGCCAGCACTCCTGACACGAACACTGAAGCTTTCTTT

clone size: NA
D gene: TRBD2
J gene: TRBJ2-5
CDR3 length: 16
V gene: TRBV4-2
CDR3 protein: CASSQDFAGGPETQYF
CDR3 DNA: TGTGCCAGCAGCCAAGATTTTGCGGGGGGGCCGGAGACCCAGTACTTC

clone size: NA
D gene: TRBD2
J gene: TRBJ2-7
CDR3 length: 19
V gene: TRBV6-2/TRBV6-3
CDR3 protein: CASSKWLAGGRNPPYEQYF
CDR3 DNA: TGTGCCAGCAGTAAGTGGCTAGCGGGGGGCCGGAACCCCCCCTACGAGCAGTACTTC

clone size: NA
D gene: TRBD2
J gene: TRBJ2-7
CDR3 length: 15
V gene: TRBV28
CDR3 protein: CASSLISGGLYEQYF
CDR3 DNA: TGTGCCAGCAGTTTAATTAGCGGGGGCCTCTACGAGCAGTACTTC

clone size: few
D gene: TRBD1
J gene: TRBJ2-3
CDR3 length: 15
V gene: TRBV5-1
CDR3 protein: CASSLEGAITDTQYF
CDR3 DNA: TGCGCCAGCAGCTTGGAGGGGGCTATCACAGATACGCAGTATTTT

clone size: NA
D gene: NA
J gene: TRBJ1-1
CDR3 length: 13
V gene: TRBV12-3/TRBV12-4
CDR3 protein: CASSLRLNTEAFF
CDR3 DNA: TGTGCCAGCAGTTTACGGTTGAACACTGAAGCTTTCTTT

clone size: once
D gene: NA
J gene: TRBJ1-6
CDR3 length: 15
V gene: TRBV4-2
CDR3 protein: CASSQDQATYSPLHF
CDR3 DNA: TGTGCCAGCAGCCAAGATCAAGCTACTTATTCACCCCTCCACTTT

clone size: NA
D gene: NA
J gene: TRBJ1-1
CDR3 length: 13
V gene: TRBV7-9
CDR3 protein: CASSEQGPGEAFF
CDR3 DNA: TGTGCCAGCAGCGAACAGGGCCCCGGTGAAGCTTTCTTT

clone size: NA
D gene: NA
J gene: TRBJ1-6
CDR3 length: 19
V gene: TRBV12-2
CDR3 protein: CASRLGIHAVAEYNSPLHF
CDR3 DNA: TGTGCAAGTCGCTTAGGAATCCATGCGGTTGCGGAATATAATTCACCCCTCCACTTT

clone size: NA
D gene: NA
J gene: TRBJ1-1
CDR3 length: 15
V gene: TRBV5-8
CDR3 protein: CASSPRAGWNTEAFF
CDR3 DNA: TGTGCCAGCAGCCCTCGGGCGGGGTGGAACACTGAAGCTTTCTTT

clone size: many
D gene: NA
J gene: TRBJ1-1
CDR3 length: 15
V gene: TRBV28
CDR3 protein: CASRRGQSTATEAFF
CDR3 DNA: TGTGCCAGCAGGAGAGGTCAGTCGACGGCCACTGAAGCTTTCTTT

clone size: NA
D gene: TRBD1
J gene: TRBJ1-6
CDR3 length: 16
V gene: TRBV19
CDR3 protein: CASSMGTGAYNSPLHF
CDR3 DNA: TGTGCCAGTAGTATGGGGACAGGGGCCTATAATTCACCCCTCCACTTT